These 4 T cell receptor beta chains came from one sample sequenced in a study of blood T cell repertoires in COVID-19 (dated by TCRdb to 2020 to 2022). The library was made by the immunoSEQ multiplex PCR assay. The source is immuneACCESS, and TCRdb retained only in-frame sequences with V and J called. Part of the clones is not carried over; for the studies checked, unresolved V genes explain less than half of this, and the remainder is unexplained. The sample records 150,000 to 200,000 clones, just under 80% of which are singletons. Roughly 14% of the sample belongs to the ten largest clones. Sequenced input: peripheral blood. The receptors derive from a woman older than 75 with acute or convalescent COVID-19.

This chain joins TRBV5-1 and TRBJ2-7; 7 nucleotides align to TRBD2. This CDR3 is 14 amino acids long. Losses at the gene ends were 0 bases for V and 6 bases for J; bases not matched to a gene: 6. Germline V lookup: CDR1 SGHRS, CDR2 YFSETQ. CDR3 sequence (DNA): TGCGCCAGCAGCTTGGACGGACTAGTTCGCGAGCAGTACTTC. Translating it yields CASSLDGLVREQYF.

The V gene is TRBV10-2, the J gene TRBJ2-3; 10 bases agree with TRBD2. CDR3 length equals 17 residues. J was trimmed by 1 base and V by 6 bases; bases with no gene match: 10. The germline V gene encodes CDR1 WSHSY and CDR2 SAAADI. The CDR3 loop is CASRATPGTSGTDTQYF. In DNA form, the CDR3 reads TGCGCCAGCAGAGCGACACCCGGGACTAGCGGCACAGATACGCAGTATTTT.

This chain joins TRBV6-6 and TRBJ2-7; 7 bases agree with TRBD2. Germline V lookup: CDR1 MNHNY, CDR2 SVGAGI (reference sequence). The CDR3 spans 13 residues. The trim removed 0 bases at V and 6 bases at J, leaving 2 bases unmatched. CDR3: CASSYSGGGEQYF. The CDR3 DNA sequence: TGTGCCAGCAGTTACTCCGGCGGGGGCGAGCAGTACTTC.

The chain is built from TRBV5-1 and TRBJ2-4, with a weak D call TRBD2 (5 bases). V shed 1 base and J shed 7 bases, with 15 bases lying between them. The CDR3 loop spans 15 amino acids. Germline V gives CDR1 SGHRS, CDR2 YFSETQ. CDR3 sequence: CASSLLFGDGNIQYF. The CDR3 bases are TGCGCCAGCAGCTTGCTTTTCGGGGATGGGAACATTCAGTACTTC.